This T cell receptor (beta chain) appears in the sequencing data of a study of blood T cell repertoires in COVID-19. Study overall: COVID-19 samples from acute and convalescent phases originated in the United States, Italy and Spain.

TCRdb keeps only in-frame clones here, not all; method: immunoSEQ multiplex PCR. The profile shows 150,000 or so clones, about 80% of them singletons. Trimming removed 5 bases from V and 0 bases from J; junction bases left unmatched: 5. This CDR3 is 16 amino acids long. Germline CDR1 KGHDR, CDR2 SFDVKD. The TCR was taken from an older woman who had recovered from COVID-19. Sequences were obtained from PBMCs or T cells enriched from blood (not recorded which). The chain is built from TRBV24-1 and TRBJ1-5; the match to TRBD1 covers 8 bases. The CDR3: CATSAGTGFSNQPQHF. CDR3 bases: TGTGCCACCAGTGCCGGGACAGGTTTTAGCAATCAGCCCCAGCATTTT.